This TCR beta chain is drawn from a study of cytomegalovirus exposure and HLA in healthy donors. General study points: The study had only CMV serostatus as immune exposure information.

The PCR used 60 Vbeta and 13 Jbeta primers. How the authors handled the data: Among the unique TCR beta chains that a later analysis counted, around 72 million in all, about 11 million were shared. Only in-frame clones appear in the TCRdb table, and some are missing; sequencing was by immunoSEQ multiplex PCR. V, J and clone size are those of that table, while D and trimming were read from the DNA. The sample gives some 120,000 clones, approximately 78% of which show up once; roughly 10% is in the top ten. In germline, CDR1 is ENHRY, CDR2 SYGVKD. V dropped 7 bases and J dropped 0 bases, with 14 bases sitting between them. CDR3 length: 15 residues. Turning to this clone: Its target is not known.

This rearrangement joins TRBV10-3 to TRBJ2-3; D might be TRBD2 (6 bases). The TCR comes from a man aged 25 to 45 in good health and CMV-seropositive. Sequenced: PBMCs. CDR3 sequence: CAIKVTGASTDTQYF. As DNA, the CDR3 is TGTGCCATCAAAGTAACGGGAGCGAGCACAGATACGCAGTATTTT.